The TCR beta chain described here comes from a study of T-cell memory formation after mild COVID-19. Trimming cost V 4 bases and J 2 bases; bases outside gene matches: 4. The CDR3 covers 16 residues. Germline assignment: CDR1 SGHNT and CDR2 YYREEE (reference sequence). MiXCR was run by TCRdb on the 5' RACE reads, yielding one entry per CDR3 protein. The sample holds around 110,000 distinct CDR3 sequences, 9.5% to 15% seen once. This TCR derives from an adult woman who had mild COVID-19 (a few samples of this study predate the infection). Cell type and time point are not known. The sequenced material came from PBMCs or a T cell subset sorted from them (not recorded which). V and J are TRBV5-4 and TRBJ2-6; TRBD1 aligns across 9 bases. CDR3: CASSPRDRAGANVLTF. The DNA for the CDR3 is TGTGCCAGCAGCCCCAGGGACAGGGCTGGGGCCAACGTCCTGACTTTC. The full variable domain, in which reference TRBV5-4 and TRBJ2-6 provide the parts outside the CDR3, is ETGVTQSPTHLIKTRGQQVTLRCSSQSGHNTVSWYQQALGQGPQFIFQYYREEENGRGNFPPRFSGLQFPNYSSELNVNALELDDSALYLCASSPRDRAGANVLTFGAGSRLTVL.